The 3 T cell receptor beta chains below come from one sample, sequenced in a study of regulatory T cells in long-lasting Graves disease. Building of the TCR beta libraries involved iRepertoire HTBI primers and Arm-PCR of CDR3 regions. TCRdb independently ran MiXCR on the multiplex PCR reads; one entry per CDR3 protein. The sample has roughly 560,000 distinct CDR3 sequences; more than 10% are singletons. Time point defined: newly diagnosed GD, antithyroid drugs for less than 3 months. Construction of the TCR library relied on RNA isolated from PBMCs. This sample also appeared in a second study, on T cells in Graves' hyperthyroidism and ophthalmopathy.

The source was peripheral blood mononuclear cells (PBMCs), collected at new diagnosis, from a patient treated with antithyroid drugs. The receptors here all came from a woman in her twenties or thirties with Graves disease.

This clonotype occurred many times. The gene calls are TRBV12-3 or TRBV12-4 and TRBJ2-7; TRBD2 aligns across 7 bases. CDR3 length: 14 amino acids. V trimming: 5 bases; J trimming: 2 bases; junction bases outside the gene matches: 6. CDR3 amino acids: CASSNSGYPYEQYF. In nucleotides, the CDR3 is TGTGCCAGCAGTAATAGCGGGTATCCCTACGAGCAGTACTTC.

This clonotype was detected ten times or more. The J gene is TRBJ1-5, the V gene TRBV20-1, with D possibly being TRBD1 (6 bases). The CDR3 contains 13 residues. Germline CDR1 DFQATT, CDR2 SNEGSKA (reference sequence). The CDR3 protein is CSAKGVSNQPQHF. The DNA for the CDR3 is TGCAGCGCCAAGGGGGTTAGCAATCAGCCCCAGCATTTT.

This chain links TRBV4-3 with TRBJ1-2; tentative D call: TRBD1 (5 bases). The V gene lost 3 bases and the J gene lost 5 bases, with 13 bases spanning the gap. The CDR3 consists of 14 residues. The germline V gene has CDR1 LGHNA and CDR2 YSLEER. In nucleotides, the CDR3 is TGCGCCAGCAGCCAGGTCGACAGTATTTATGGCTACACCTTC. Protein: CASSQVDSIYGYTF.